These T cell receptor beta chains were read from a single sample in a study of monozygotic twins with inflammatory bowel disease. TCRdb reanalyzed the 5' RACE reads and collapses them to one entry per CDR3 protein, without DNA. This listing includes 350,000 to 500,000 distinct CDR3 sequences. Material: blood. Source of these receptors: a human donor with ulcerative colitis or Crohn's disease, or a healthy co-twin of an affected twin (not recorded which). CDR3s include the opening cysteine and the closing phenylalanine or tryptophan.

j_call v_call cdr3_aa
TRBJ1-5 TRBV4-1 CASSQDLGAQPQHF
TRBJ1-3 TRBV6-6 CAGAQGMSGNTIYF
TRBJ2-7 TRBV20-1 CSAREPGQRSSYEQYF
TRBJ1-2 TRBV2 CASGNGLNYGYTF
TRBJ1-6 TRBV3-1 CASSRRGGNSPLHF
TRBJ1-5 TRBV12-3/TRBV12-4 CASSLGQIWPQHF
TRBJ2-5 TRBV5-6 CASSSNFQRETQYF
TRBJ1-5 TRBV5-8 CASSLFNQPQHF
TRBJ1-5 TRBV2 CASSGTVNQPQHF
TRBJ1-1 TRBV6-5 CASSYGQPYPEAFF
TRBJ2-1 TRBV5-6 CASSKDWGGNEQFF
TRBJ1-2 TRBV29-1 CSVYTGGDYGYTF
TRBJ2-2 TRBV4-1 CASSQDPWTGELFF
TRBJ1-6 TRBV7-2 CASSLEYHNSPLHF
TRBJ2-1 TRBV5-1 CASRLDSYNEQFF
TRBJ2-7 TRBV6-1 CAIQGQESRYEQYF
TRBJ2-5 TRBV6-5 CASSETTVETQYF
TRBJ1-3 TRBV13 CASSDTGNTIYF
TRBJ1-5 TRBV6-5 CASSYSQNSNQPQHF
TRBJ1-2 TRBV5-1 CASSLVQGNYGYTF
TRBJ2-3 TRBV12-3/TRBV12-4 CASSPAFGSGLGGTDTQYF
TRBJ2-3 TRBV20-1 CSASGGATDTQYF
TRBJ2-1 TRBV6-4 CASSDHEGVNEQFF
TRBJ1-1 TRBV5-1 CASSEQGGGKYTEAFF
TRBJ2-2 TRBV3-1 CASSQPGTGSGELFF
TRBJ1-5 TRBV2 CASSEEGGNQPQHF
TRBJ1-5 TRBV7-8 CASSPRRDVPNQPQHF
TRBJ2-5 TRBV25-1 CASSEFPIDRRRETQYF
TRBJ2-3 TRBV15 CATSGGPLTDTQYF
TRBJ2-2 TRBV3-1 CASSRSYSGNTGELFF
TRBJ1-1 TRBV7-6 CASSLGTNTEAFF
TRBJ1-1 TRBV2 CASSAFAWEAFF
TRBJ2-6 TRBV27 CASTFGPSGANVLTF
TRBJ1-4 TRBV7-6 CASSLAATNEKLFF
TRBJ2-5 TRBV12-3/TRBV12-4 CASSFEVYQETQYF
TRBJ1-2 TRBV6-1 CASSQDRGQVYGYTF
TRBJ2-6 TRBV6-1 CASSPQASGANVLTF
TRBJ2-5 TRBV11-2 CASSLGRHETQYF
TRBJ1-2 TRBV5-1 CASSWDNDYGYTF
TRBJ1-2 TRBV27 CASSLAATVNYGYTF
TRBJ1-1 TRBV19 CASSIKGRGGNTEAFF
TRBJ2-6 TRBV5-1 CASSLGIAGVGANVLTF
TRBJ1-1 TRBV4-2 CASSRIDTEAFF
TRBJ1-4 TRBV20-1 CSAGLQGSNEKLFF
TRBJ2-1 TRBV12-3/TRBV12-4 CASTLRGSGSNEQFF
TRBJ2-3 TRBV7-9 CASSNSGGGTDTQYF
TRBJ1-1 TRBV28 CASGVLGSTEAFF
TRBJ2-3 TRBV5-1 CASSVQGTPTDTQYF
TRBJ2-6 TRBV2 CASHGYTGSSGANVLTF
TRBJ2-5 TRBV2 CASNGGVGIETQYF
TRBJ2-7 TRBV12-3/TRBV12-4 CASSFNYEQYF
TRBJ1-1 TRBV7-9 CASNAQENTEAFF
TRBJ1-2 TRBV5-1 CASSSYGDYGYTF